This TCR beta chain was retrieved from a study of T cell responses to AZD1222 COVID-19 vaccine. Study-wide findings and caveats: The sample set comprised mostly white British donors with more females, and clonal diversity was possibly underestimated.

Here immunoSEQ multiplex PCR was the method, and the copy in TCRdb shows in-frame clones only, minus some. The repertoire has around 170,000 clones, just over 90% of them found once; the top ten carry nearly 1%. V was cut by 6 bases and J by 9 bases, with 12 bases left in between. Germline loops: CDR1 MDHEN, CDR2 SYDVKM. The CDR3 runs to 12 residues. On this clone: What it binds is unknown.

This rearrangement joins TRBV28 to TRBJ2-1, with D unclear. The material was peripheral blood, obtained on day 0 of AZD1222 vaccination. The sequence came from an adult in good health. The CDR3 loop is CASSLEYVEQFF. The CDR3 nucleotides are TGTGCCAGCAGCCTCGAATATGTTGAGCAGTTCTTC.